This passage covers 10 T cell receptor beta chains from one sample sequenced in a study of T cell responses to AZD1222 COVID-19 vaccine. The table came from immunoSEQ multiplex PCR; TCRdb's copy has only in-frame clones and leaves some out. The sample has approximately 120,000 clones; roughly 86% are singletons. The sample consisted of peripheral blood, taken on day 0 of AZD1222 vaccination. These receptors were obtained from an adult in good health.

This clone was observed a single time. This chain uses TRBV2 with TRBJ2-1; a weak D match, TRBD2 (5 bases). Germline lookup yields CDR1 SNHLY and CDR2 FYNNEI. The V gene lost 2 bases and the J gene lost 9 bases, with 11 bases spanning the gap. The CDR3 has 13 amino acids. The CDR3 coding sequence is TGTGCCAGCAGTGAACGCAGCGGCGGTGAGCAGTTCTTC. It is translated as CASSERSGGEQFF. Based on the CDR3 plus reference TRBV2 and TRBJ2-1, the full variable domain is EPEVTQTPSHQVTQMGQEVILRCVPISNHLYFYWYRQILGQKVEFLVSFYNNEISEKSEIFDDQFSVERPDGSNFTLKIRSTKLEDSAMYFCASSERSGGEQFFGPGTRLTVL.

The rearrangement links TRBV5-1 to TRBJ2-1; D is undetermined. The CDR3 length is 12 residues. Germline V gene data show CDR1 as SGHRS and CDR2 as YFSETQ. V was shortened by 4 bases and J by 6 bases, with 8 bases between the two germline ends. CDR3 coding DNA: TGCGCCAGCAGCGTTTGGGGCAATGAGCAGTTCTTC. It yields the protein CASSVWGNEQFF.

The DNA for the CDR3 is TGTGCCAGCAGCTTCGGGACTAGCGGGGGGTACAATGAGCAGTTCTTC. Encoded protein: CASSFGTSGGYNEQFF. The chain is built from TRBV7-3 and TRBJ2-1, with 15 bases matching TRBD2. Germline values: CDR1 SGHTA, CDR2 FQGTGA. This CDR3 region has 16 residues. V shed 3 bases and J 4 bases; nucleotides not matched to a gene: 1. Together with reference TRBV7-3 and TRBJ2-1, the CDR3 gives the full variable domain: GAGVSQTPSNKVTEKGKYVELRCDPISGHTALYWYRQSLGQGPEFLIYFQGTGAADDSGLPNDRFFAVRPEGSVSTLKIQRTERGDSAVYLCASSFGTSGGYNEQFFGPGTRLTVL.

The rearrangement joins TRBV7-2 to TRBJ2-1; no clear D. The CDR3 is 13 residues long. V lost 1 base, J lost 6 bases, and 7 bases lay in between. Germline lookup yields CDR1 SGHTA and CDR2 FQGNSA. CDR3 protein: CASSLDSLNEQFF. DNA for the CDR3: TGTGCCAGCAGCTTAGACTCTCTCAATGAGCAGTTCTTC.

The chain has TRBV4-3 and TRBJ2-7; D might be TRBD1 or TRBD2, each matching 5 bases. CDR3 size: 16 residues. Trimming stripped 0 bases from V and 6 bases from J, with 18 bases between. Germline V gives CDR1 LGHNA, CDR2 YSLEER. DNA of the CDR3: TGCGCCAGCAGCCAAGATTGGGGCGAGGGGCTGGGCGAGCAGTACTTC. This translates into CASSQDWGEGLGEQYF.

This clone has a single count. The rearrangement joins TRBV30 to TRBJ2-7; 7 bases fit TRBD2. CDR3 length equals 12 residues. Germline CDR1 reads GTSNPN; CDR2 reads SVGIG (reference sequence). With 3 bases clipped from V and 6 bases from J, the junction kept 5 bases outside the gene matches. This CDR3 is CAWRGGMPEQYF. CDR3 sequence (DNA): TGTGCCTGGAGGGGGGGGATGCCCGAGCAGTACTTC.

V gene TRBV5-4 combines with J gene TRBJ2-6, with 7 bases identical to TRBD2. The ends lost 3 bases at V and 4 bases at J; junction bases unmatched: 10. The CDR3 covers 17 residues. The germline gives CDR1 SGHNT, CDR2 YYREEE (reference sequence). CDR3 sequence: CASSSGGLRRGANVLTF. The CDR3 DNA follows: TGTGCCAGCAGCTCGGGAGGACTCAGGAGGGGGGCCAACGTCCTGACTTTC.

This rearrangement joins TRBV30 to TRBJ1-6; TRBD1 might be the D (5 bases). The V end lost 1 base, the J end lost 10 bases, and 11 bases lay between the germline ends. Germline lookup yields CDR1 GTSNPN and CDR2 SVGIG (reference sequence). The CDR3 is 13 amino acids. The CDR3 sequence: CAWSAGSDSPLHF. Written as DNA, the CDR3 is TGTGCCTGGAGTGCAGGGTCTGACTCACCCCTCCACTTT. The entire variable domain, with the rest obtained from reference TRBV30 and TRBJ1-6, is as follows: SQTIHQWPATLVQPVGSPLSLECTVEGTSNPNLYWYRQAAGRGLQLLFYSVGIGQISSEVPQNLSASRPQDRQFILSSKKLLLSDSGFYLCAWSAGSDSPLHFGNGTRLTVT.

The rearrangement links TRBV7-2 to TRBJ1-3, with D uncertain. The length of the CDR3 is 13 residues. Trimming took off 1 base at V and 2 bases at J, with 3 bases between the two ends. Germline V gives CDR1 SGHTA, CDR2 FQGNSA. The CDR3 here is CASSLGAGNTIYF. The DNA of the CDR3 is TGTGCCAGCAGCTTAGGTGCTGGAAACACCATATATTTT.

The table lists this clone with a few counts. The chain links TRBV13 to TRBJ2-7, with TRBD2 identical over 8 bases. Per the germline V gene, CDR1 is PRHDT and CDR2 is FYEKMQ (reference sequence). The V gene end was trimmed by 5 bases and the J gene end by 7 bases; junction bases not matched to a gene: 16. The CDR3 has 16 amino acids. CDR3 DNA sequence: TGTGCCAGCAGCATCCCCCAGGGCGGGGGGCCGGGGGAGCAGTACTTC. Residues: CASSIPQGGGPGEQYF. The full variable domain, rest sourced from reference TRBV13 and TRBJ2-7, is AAGVIQSPRHLIKEKRETATLKCYPIPRHDTVYWYQQGPGQDPQFLISFYEKMQSDKGSIPDRFSAQQFSDYHSELNMSSLELGDSALYFCASSIPQGGGPGEQYFGPGTRLTVT.